This T cell receptor beta chain originates from a study of shared clonotypes between healthy human individuals. The method was immunoSEQ multiplex PCR; TCRdb's version includes in-frame clones alone and lacks a portion of them. The top ten hold over 1.5% of the sample, which has hundreds of thousands of clones, around 67% seen once. This CDR3 is 20 amino acids long. V usage is TRBV12-2 and J usage is TRBJ2-5; the DNA was not used to check the table's D call, TRBD2. TRBV12-2 is a pseudogene locus. The receptor comes from a young woman in good health. The sample taken for sequencing was memory CD4+ T cells sorted from blood. The subset is: CD45RA-negative fraction. Here the CDR3 reads CASRLKEGGTSGRARKTQYF. The CDR3 DNA reads as TGTGCAAGTCGCTTAAAAGAAGGAGGGACTAGCGGGAGGGCCAGAAAGACCCAGTACTTC.